The 2 T cell receptor beta chains below come from one sample, sequenced in a study of T cell changes during pregnancy in multiple sclerosis. Method: immunoSEQ multiplex PCR; TCRdb's copy keeps in-frame clones and lacks some. The sample comprises tens of thousands of clones, about 92% of which are singletons, and approximately 0.4% rests with the top ten. The source material was CD4+ T cells from peripheral blood mononuclear cells, sampled before pregnancy. These receptors came from a female donor with multiple sclerosis, enrolled in a pregnancy study.

The chain links TRBV4-3 to TRBJ1-1; 9 bases are shared with TRBD1. The V and J ends lost 0 bases and 7 bases, in that order; junction bases with no gene match: 12. This CDR3 region has 17 residues. Germline V gene sequence: CDR1 LGHNA, CDR2 YSLEER. The CDR3 protein is CASSQEPNRGQGNEAFF. The CDR3 DNA reads TGCGCCAGCAGCCAAGAGCCCAACAGGGGGCAAGGGAATGAAGCTTTCTTT.

The V and J genes are TRBV5-6 and TRBJ1-2, with 9 bases identical to TRBD1. Germline CDR1 is SGHDT and CDR2 is YYEEEE. The V segment lost 4 bases and the J segment 2 bases; nucleotides outside the gene matches: 6. The CDR3 totals 15 residues. The CDR3 nucleotides are TGTGCCAGCAGCCGAGTTACAGGGGGCAACTATGGCTACACCTTC. Its translation: CASSRVTGGNYGYTF.